The sequence of this TCR beta chain was determined in a study of blood T cell repertoires in COVID-19. For the study at large: The samples span acute and convalescent COVID-19 from the United States, Italy and Spain.

Germline V gene sequence: CDR1 LNHDA, CDR2 SQIVND (reference sequence). V was cut by 3 bases and J by 8 bases, with 20 bases left in between. The CDR3 spans 16 residues. Per the original data handling: Nucleated cell counts were estimated from reference gene primer amplification. Here immunoSEQ multiplex PCR was the method, and the copy in TCRdb shows in-frame clones only, minus some. From that table come the V and J calls and clone size; the DNA was used to work out D and trimming. The sample carries hundreds of thousands of clones, 65% to 85% recorded once. This sequence was found in a man aged 40-49 years with acute or convalescent COVID-19. Material: peripheral blood. This sequence joins TRBV19 and TRBJ2-1; tentatively, D is TRBD2 (7 bases). The CDR3 reads CASSIPGREGGDEQFF. The DNA of the CDR3 is TGTGCCAGTAGTATTCCGGGTCGTGAGGGGGGGGATGAGCAGTTCTTC. Together with reference TRBV19 and TRBJ2-1, the CDR3 gives the full variable domain: DGGITQSPKYLFRKEGQNVTLSCEQNLNHDAMYWYRQDPGQGLRLIYYSQIVNDFQKGDIAEGYSVSREKKESFPLTVTSAQKNPTAFYLCASSIPGREGGDEQFFGPGTRLTVL.